This T cell receptor beta chain was identified in a study of cytomegalovirus exposure and HLA in healthy donors. Whole-study results and caveats: A later analysis found that most CMV-associated TCR beta chains appeared HLA-restricted. Later, an analysis showed that TCR beta chains associated with HLA were more clonally expanded than others that were equally common.

CDR3 length: 13 amino acids. Germline CDR1 SGHRS, CDR2 YFSETQ. V was cut by 0 bases and J by 5 bases, with 5 bases left in between. With regard to this clone: What it binds is not known.

13 Jbeta primers and 60 Vbeta primers were used for the PCR. The repertoire was sequenced with immunoSEQ multiplex PCR; TCRdb's copy has only in-frame clones and lacks some. The data hold roughly 130,000 clones, with roughly 79% observed a single time. The V gene is TRBV5-1, the J gene TRBJ2-2, with D hard to call. This TCR was sampled from a woman between 45 and 60 years old in good health and CMV-seronegative. Sequencing used PBMCs. The CDR3 nucleotides are TGCGCCAGCAGCTTGGCCGGGACCGGGGAGCTGTTTTTT. This codes for CASSLAGTGELFF.